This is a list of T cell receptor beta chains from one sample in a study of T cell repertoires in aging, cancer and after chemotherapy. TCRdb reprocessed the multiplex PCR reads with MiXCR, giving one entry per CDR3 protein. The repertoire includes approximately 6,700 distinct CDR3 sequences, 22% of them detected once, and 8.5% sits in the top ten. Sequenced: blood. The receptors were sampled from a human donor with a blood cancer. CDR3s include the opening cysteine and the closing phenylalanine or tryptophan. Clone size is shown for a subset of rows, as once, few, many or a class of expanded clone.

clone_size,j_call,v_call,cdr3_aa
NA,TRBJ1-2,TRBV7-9,CASSLLPPAGDTF
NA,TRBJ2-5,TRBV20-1,CSARSDSWDRAGDQETQYF
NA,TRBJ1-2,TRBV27,CASVNAGTGYGYTF
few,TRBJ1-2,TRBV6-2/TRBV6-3,CASRTGGSYGYTF
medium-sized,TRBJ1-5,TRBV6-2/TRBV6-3,CASSRTAQISNQPQHF
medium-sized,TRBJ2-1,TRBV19,CASSPEGVLYNEQFF
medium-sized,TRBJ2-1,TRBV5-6,CASSYFDRGHNNEQFF
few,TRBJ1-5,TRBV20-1,CSASGTGGRAAQPQHF
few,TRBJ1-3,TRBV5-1,CASSAQGRTGNTIYF
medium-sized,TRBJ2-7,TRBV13,CASSSSPTGNSYEQYF
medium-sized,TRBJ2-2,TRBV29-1,CSVRTSGFRAPGELFF
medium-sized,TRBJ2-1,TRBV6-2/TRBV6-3,CASSLGAFYSSYNEQFF
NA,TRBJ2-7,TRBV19,CASSSLAGIGEQYF
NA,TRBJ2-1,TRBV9,CASSVVSSSYNEQFF